These 10 T cell receptor beta chains were sequenced from one sample in a study of blood T cell repertoires in COVID-19. Repertoires were generated with immunoSEQ multiplex PCR, while TCRdb's copy carries only in-frame clones and drops some. The data contain about 140,000 clones, more than 75% of them singletons. Sequencing was carried out using peripheral blood. The receptor set was obtained from a man older than 75 with acute or convalescent COVID-19.

The chain's CDR3 is CASSFSGENIQYF. The CDR3 DNA reads TGTGCCAGCAGCTTTTCAGGGGAAAACATTCAGTACTTC. The rearrangement uses TRBV7-2 and TRBJ2-4; TRBD1 is a possible D gene (6 bases). Germline CDR1 reads SGHTA; CDR2 reads FQGNSA. V was clipped by 3 bases and J by 5 bases, with 8 bases between them. The CDR3 sequence is 13 residues long.

This rearrangement joins TRBV3-1 (or the pseudogene TRBV3-2) to TRBJ2-5; 7 nucleotides line up with TRBD2. Losses at the gene ends were 2 bases for V and 4 bases for J; bases not matched to a gene: 7. Germline CDR1 reads LGHDT; CDR2 reads YNNKEL (reference sequence). The CDR3 has 15 amino acids. Written as DNA, the CDR3 is TGTGCCAGCAGCCAATCGACGGGACTACGAGAGACCCAGTACTTC. It codes for CASSQSTGLRETQYF.

The rearrangement joins TRBV5-4 to TRBJ1-4; TRBD1 matches 7 bases. The CDR3 extends over 15 amino acids. Germline trimming cut 3 bases from V and 8 bases from J; bases unmatched to any gene: 10. Germline loops: CDR1 SGHNT, CDR2 YYREEE (reference sequence). CDR3 DNA sequence: TGTGCCAGCAGCTCCAGACAGGGAGTGAACGAAAAACTGTTTTTT. This gives the protein CASSSRQGVNEKLFF. The variable domain in full, completed from reference TRBV5-4 and TRBJ1-4, reads ETGVTQSPTHLIKTRGQQVTLRCSSQSGHNTVSWYQQALGQGPQFIFQYYREEENGRGNFPPRFSGLQFPNYSSELNVNALELDDSALYLCASSSRQGVNEKLFFGSGTQLSVL.

This chain links TRBV4-1 with TRBJ1-1; 11 bases fit TRBD1. The CDR3 has 18 residues. Germline V lookup: CDR1 MGHRA, CDR2 YSYEKL. V shed 3 bases, J shed 5 bases, and the junction held 14 bases outside the gene matches. CDR3: CASSQGFLSGQGATEAFF. DNA for the CDR3: TGCGCCAGCAGCCAGGGTTTCCTATCTGGACAGGGGGCGACTGAAGCTTTCTTT.

The V and J genes are TRBV7-9 and TRBJ1-2; D is perhaps TRBD1 (5 bases). V was pared by 6 bases and J by 4 bases, with 18 bases between. The CDR3 runs to 15 residues. The V gene's germline CDR1 is SEHNR and CDR2 FQNEAQ (reference sequence). The CDR3 nucleotides read TGTGCCAGCAGTCTTCAGACTGGGGGGTTCTATGGCTACACCTTC. As protein: CASSLQTGGFYGYTF.

The rearrangement links TRBV7-2 to TRBJ2-7, with D possibly TRBD2 on 6 matching bases. Trimming shortened V by 5 bases and J by 2 bases, and 13 bases separated the two germline ends. The germline V gene encodes CDR1 SGHTA and CDR2 FQGNSA. The CDR3 runs 14 residues. This chain's CDR3 is CASSNTRGPYEQYF. In nucleotides, the CDR3 is TGTGCCAGCAGCAATACGCGGGGACCCTACGAGCAGTACTTC.

This chain links TRBV6-5 with TRBJ2-7; TRBD1 aligns across 10 bases. V shed 8 bases, J shed 5 bases, and the junction held 3 bases outside the gene matches. This CDR3 has 12 amino acids. Germline loops: CDR1 MNHEY, CDR2 SVGAGI. The CDR3 is CASRDRGNEQYF. The DNA for the CDR3 is TGTGCCAGCCGGGACAGGGGCAACGAGCAGTACTTC.

The chain is built from TRBV6-5 and TRBJ1-2; D remains ambiguous. Trimming removed 1 base at V and 7 bases at J, with 7 bases between. Germline loops: CDR1 MNHEY, CDR2 SVGAGI. This CDR3 spans 12 amino acids. The CDR3 sequence is CASSYFLGGYTF. The CDR3 region has the DNA TGTGCCAGCAGTTACTTTCTAGGTGGCTACACCTTC.

This chain connects TRBV7-3 to TRBJ2-1, with 10 bases aligning to TRBD2. The CDR3 runs 15 residues. Germline CDR1 SGHTA, CDR2 FQGTGA. With 3 bases clipped from V and 8 bases from J, the junction kept 7 bases outside the gene matches. The CDR3 DNA reads as TGTGCCAGCAGCTTCGGCCTAGCGGGGGTGGATGAGCAGTTCTTC. Translated: CASSFGLAGVDEQFF.

The V gene is TRBV19, the J gene TRBJ1-5; 8 bases match TRBD1. V lost 7 bases and J lost 2; bases outside the gene matches: 7. The CDR3 length is 15 residues. Germline V CDR1 and CDR2: LNHDA, SQIVND (reference sequence). CDR3 sequence: CASNVGTGRNQPQHF. Written as DNA, the CDR3 is TGTGCCAGTAATGTTGGGACAGGTCGCAATCAGCCCCAGCATTTT.